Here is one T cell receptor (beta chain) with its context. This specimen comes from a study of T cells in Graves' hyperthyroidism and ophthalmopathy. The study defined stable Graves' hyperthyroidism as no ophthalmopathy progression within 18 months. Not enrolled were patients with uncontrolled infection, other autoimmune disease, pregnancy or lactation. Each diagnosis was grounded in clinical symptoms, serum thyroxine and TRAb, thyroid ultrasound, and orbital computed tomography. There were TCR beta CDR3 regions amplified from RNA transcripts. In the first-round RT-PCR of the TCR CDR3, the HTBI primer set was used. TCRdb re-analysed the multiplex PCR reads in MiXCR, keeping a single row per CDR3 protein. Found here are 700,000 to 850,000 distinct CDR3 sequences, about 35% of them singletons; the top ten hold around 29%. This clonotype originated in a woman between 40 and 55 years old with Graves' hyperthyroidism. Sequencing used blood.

The CDR3 nucleotides read TGTGCCAGCAGCTTAGGGACAGGGGTAGGACAAGAGACCCAGTACTTC. The encoded protein is CASSLGTGVGQETQYF. The chain has TRBV7-2 and TRBJ2-5, with 9 bases that match TRBD1. CDR1 is SGHTA, CDR2 FQGNSA, per germline. This CDR3 contains 16 residues. V shed 1 base, J shed 2 bases, and the junction held 5 bases outside the gene matches.